This T cell receptor beta chain is drawn from a study of blood T cells in healthy people across ages. General study findings and limits: A strong correlation was found between TCR beta diversity and the percentage of naive T cells. Fewer expanded clones and more diversity marked long-lived versus aged donors.

The authors isolated at least 6 million PBMCs per sample. Alongside a J-beta primer mix, a sample-barcoded 5' primer served in a second PCR lasting about 6 to 11 cycles. TCRdb independently ran MiXCR on the 5' RACE reads; one entry per CDR3 protein. The table shows 1.5 million to 2 million distinct CDR3 sequences, with roughly 32% occurring only once. The V and J ends lost 6 bases and 7 bases respectively, with 16 bases between them. Looked up from germline, CDR1 is DFQATT and CDR2 is SNEGSKA (reference sequence). CDR3 length equals 14 residues. As to this clonotype: What it binds is unknown. One base away lies a much larger clone, so this may be a sequencing read error.

The clonotype comes from a woman aged 25 to 39 in good health. Sequenced: blood. V is TRBV20-1 and J is TRBJ1-6, with D maybe TRBD1 (6 bases). CDR3 coding DNA: TGCAGTGCCCCGAGGGGGTTGGAGAATTCACCCCTCCACTTT. Protein product: CSAPRGLENSPLHF.